The rows below give T cell receptor beta chains drawn from one sample of a study of T cells in Graves' hyperthyroidism and ophthalmopathy. TCRdb called the multiplex PCR reads again in MiXCR, with one record for every CDR3 protein. The sample holds a few hundred thousand distinct CDR3 sequences, roughly 19% seen once. The sequenced sample was blood. These receptor sequences come from a young woman with Graves' hyperthyroidism. Both conserved end residues are part of each CDR3.

v_gene	j_gene	CDR3aa
TRBV5-1	TRBJ2-2	CASSLDGRANTGELFF
TRBV7-9	TRBJ1-5	CASSPGNQPQHF
TRBV6-1	TRBJ1-1	CASSDGVWVTEAFF
TRBV28	TRBJ1-6	CASTGGAVKPLHF
TRBV3-1	TRBJ2-2	CASSQAGGGGELFF
TRBV5-4	TRBJ1-1	CASSLGGPVKTEAFF
TRBV27	TRBJ1-2	CASSFLPVGNYGYTF
TRBV5-1	TRBJ2-5	CASSAETGFRGQETQYF
TRBV20-1	TRBJ2-5	CSAGRLPQETQYF
TRBV5-1	TRBJ1-1	CASRGGAPNTEAFF
TRBV7-8	TRBJ1-1	CASSVGHANTEAFF
TRBV12-3/TRBV12-4	TRBJ1-3	CASNNRAGNTIYF
TRBV5-1	TRBJ1-1	CASSLRDTGGEAFF
TRBV11-2	TRBJ2-7	CASSPDASASSYEQYF
TRBV6-1	TRBJ2-5	CASSEALAGAGETQYF
TRBV10-3	TRBJ1-3	CAISEVGGQDADSGNTIYF
TRBV4-1	TRBJ1-2	CASSQVGRGQEGYTF
TRBV12-5	TRBJ1-5	CASAPDRNQPQHF
TRBV29-1	TRBJ1-1	CSVALMAAIDTEAFF
TRBV7-2	TRBJ2-7	CASSLFFHEQYF
TRBV12-3/TRBV12-4	TRBJ1-3	CASSYTQATIYF
TRBV7-9	TRBJ1-1	CASRAGQNTEAFF
TRBV5-1	TRBJ2-7	CASSLVSYEQYF
TRBV5-1	TRBJ2-2	CASSSDLAGAGELFF
TRBV12-3/TRBV12-4	TRBJ1-5	CASSLDRLGPQHF
TRBV3-1	TRBJ1-2	CASSQSQGFGGYTF
TRBV24-1	TRBJ2-5	CATSDSEGGKWETQYF
TRBV7-8	TRBJ1-5	CASSAGTGKYQPQHF
TRBV5-1	TRBJ2-5	CASSQIDREETQYF
TRBV11-2	TRBJ2-5	CASSSYRDTQETQYF
TRBV6-2/TRBV6-3	TRBJ2-5	CASSNPKGTYQETQYF
TRBV6-1	TRBJ1-2	CATERTGGYGYTF
TRBV12-3/TRBV12-4	TRBJ2-7	CASSLMREQYF
TRBV12-3/TRBV12-4	TRBJ2-5	CASSQTGGRPETQYF
TRBV5-1	TRBJ2-2	CASSSTGVDTGELFF
TRBV10-2	TRBJ2-2	CASIGGGGKDTGELFF
TRBV6-5	TRBJ2-7	CASSFGGPEAYEQYF
TRBV2	TRBJ1-5	CANRQSYSNQPQHF
TRBV6-2/TRBV6-3	TRBJ2-7	CASKGGGPSYEQYF
TRBV18	TRBJ1-1	CASSPPEGRGTEAFF
TRBV24-1	TRBJ1-5	CATSDFGPTRHF
TRBV7-9	TRBJ1-5	CASSALDGTTQHF
TRBV9	TRBJ1-5	CASSVDRGRSQHF
TRBV5-1	TRBJ1-1	CAISGQGWNTEAFF
TRBV5-5	TRBJ2-2	CASSFVGPGELFF
TRBV20-1	TRBJ2-3	CSARSKRAADTQYF
TRBV12-3/TRBV12-4	TRBJ2-5	CASSFDGTGDETQYF
TRBV6-1	TRBJ2-7	CASRFYEQYF
TRBV18	TRBJ2-7	CASSPTSGGAGHDEQYF
TRBV12-5	TRBJ1-2	CASGLIVGQGSYGYTF
TRBV20-1	TRBJ1-1	CSASRDYEAFF
TRBV7-8	TRBJ1-5	CASSAAGPAIFPQHF
TRBV6-1	TRBJ1-4	CASSPQVDLNEKLFF
TRBV4-1	TRBJ2-5	CASSQGADGQETQYF
TRBV20-1	TRBJ1-1	CSAPRFAQGAWEDTEACF